This T cell receptor beta chain was sequenced during a study of blood T cell repertoires in COVID-19. About the research overall: The origin of the acute and convalescent COVID-19 samples was the United States, Italy and Spain.

Profiling relied on immunoSEQ multiplex PCR, and the TCRdb table lists in-frame clones only, not all of them. Among about 260,000 clones listed, approximately 86% were seen once. Trimming took 3 bases from V and 3 from J, leaving 8 bases between them. The CDR3 loop spans 13 amino acids. The chain combines TRBV12-3 or TRBV12-4 with TRBJ1-2; tentative D call: TRBD1 (5 bases). The material sequenced was peripheral blood. The sequence came from a woman in her sixties or seventies with COVID-19, enrolled during active disease. This chain's CDR3 is CASSLGLYYGYTF. Here the CDR3 DNA reads TGTGCCAGCAGTTTGGGGCTGTACTATGGCTACACCTTC.